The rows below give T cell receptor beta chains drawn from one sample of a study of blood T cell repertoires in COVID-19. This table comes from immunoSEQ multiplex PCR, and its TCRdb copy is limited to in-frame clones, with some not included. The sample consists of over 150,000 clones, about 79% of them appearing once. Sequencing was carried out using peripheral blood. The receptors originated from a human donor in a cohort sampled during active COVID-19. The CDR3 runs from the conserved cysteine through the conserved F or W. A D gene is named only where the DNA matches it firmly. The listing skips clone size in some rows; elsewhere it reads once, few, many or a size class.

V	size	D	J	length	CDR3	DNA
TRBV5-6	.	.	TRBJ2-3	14	CASSFNRLRDTQYF	TGTGCCAGCAGTTTTAACAGGTTAAGAGATACGCAGTATTTT
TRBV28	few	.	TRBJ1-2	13	CASSRGTNYGYTF	TGTGCCAGCAGTCGCGGAACTAACTATGGCTACACCTTC
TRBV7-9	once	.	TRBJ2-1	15	CASSLGGTKYNEQFF	TGTGCCAGCAGCTTAGGAGGGACAAAGTACAATGAGCAGTTCTTC
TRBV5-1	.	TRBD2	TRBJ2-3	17	CASSPSLASGRTDTQYF	TGCGCCAGCAGCCCCTCTCTTGCTAGCGGGAGGACAGATACGCAGTATTTT
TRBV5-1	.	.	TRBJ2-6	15	CASSPTSSGANVLTF	TGCGCCAGCAGCCCGACTAGCTCTGGGGCCAACGTCCTGACTTTC
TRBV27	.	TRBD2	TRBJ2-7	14	CASSGLAGYYEQYF	TGTGCCAGCAGCGGGCTAGCGGGTTACTACGAGCAGTACTTC
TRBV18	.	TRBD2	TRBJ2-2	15	CASSPTSGTTGELFF	TGTGCCAGCTCTCCGACTAGCGGGACTACCGGGGAGCTGTTTTTT
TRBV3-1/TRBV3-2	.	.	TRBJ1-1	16	CASSHSLGALVTEAFF	TGTGCCAGCAGCCACTCGTTGGGGGCTCTAGTCACTGAAGCTTTCTTT
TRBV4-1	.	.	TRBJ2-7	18	CASSPLGVRGSAGYEQYF	TGCGCCAGCAGCCCCCTCGGGGTTCGGGGGTCCGCCGGGTACGAGCAGTACTTC
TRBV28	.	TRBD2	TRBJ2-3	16	CASSPLAGTSTDTQYF	TGTGCCAGCAGTCCTCTAGCGGGAACTAGCACAGATACGCAGTATTTT
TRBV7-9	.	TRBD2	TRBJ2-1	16	CASSPLGTSGKSEQFF	TGTGCCAGCAGCCCGTTAGGGACTAGCGGGAAGAGCGAGCAGTTCTTC
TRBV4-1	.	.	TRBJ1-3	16	CASSQEGPISGNTIYF	TGCGCCAGCAGCCAAGAGGGGCCGATCTCTGGAAACACCATATATTTT
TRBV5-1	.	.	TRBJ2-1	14	CASSREGRYNEQFF	TGCGCCAGCAGCAGAGAAGGGAGGTACAATGAGCAGTTCTTC
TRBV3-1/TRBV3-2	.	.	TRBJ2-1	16	CASSQSLPVSYNEQFF	TGTGCCAGCAGCCAATCCCTACCGGTCTCCTACAATGAGCAGTTCTTC
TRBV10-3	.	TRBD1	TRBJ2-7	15	CAISDPDRSSYEQYF	TGTGCCATCAGTGATCCGGACAGGAGCTCCTACGAGCAGTACTTC
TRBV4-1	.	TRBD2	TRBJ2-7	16	CASRPMIAGGPYEQYF	TGCGCCAGCAGACCCATGATAGCGGGAGGGCCCTACGAGCAGTACTTC
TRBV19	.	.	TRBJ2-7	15	CASSIGRGASYEQYF	TGTGCCAGTAGTATAGGCAGGGGGGCCTCCTACGAGCAGTACTTC
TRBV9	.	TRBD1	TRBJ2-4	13	CASSPGGGNIQYF	TGTGCCAGCAGCCCAGGGGGCGGAAACATTCAGTACTTC
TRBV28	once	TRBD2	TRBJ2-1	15	CASRPSGSLRGEQFF	TGTGCCAGCAGGCCTAGCGGGAGCCTCCGGGGTGAGCAGTTCTTC
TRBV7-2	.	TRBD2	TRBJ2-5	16	CASSLAGSGSAQTQYF	TGTGCCAGCAGCTTAGCGGGGAGCGGGAGCGCACAGACCCAGTACTTC
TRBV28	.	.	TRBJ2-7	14	CASRAPGGLYEQYF	TGTGCCAGCAGGGCCCCCGGGGGACTCTACGAGCAGTACTTC
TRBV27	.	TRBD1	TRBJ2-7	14	CASSSGTGGYEQYF	TGTGCCAGCAGTTCCGGGACAGGCGGGTACGAGCAGTACTTC
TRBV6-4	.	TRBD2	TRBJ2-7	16	CASSDSGTSVFYEQYF	TGTGCCAGCAGTGATTCCGGGACTAGCGTTTTCTACGAGCAGTACTTC
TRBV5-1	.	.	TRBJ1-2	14	CASSLGEVHHGYTF	TGCGCCAGCAGCTTGGGGGAGGTTCATCATGGCTACACCTTC
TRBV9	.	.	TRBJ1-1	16	CASSVVGGTMNTEAFF	TGTGCCAGCAGCGTAGTGGGGGGGACCATGAACACTGAAGCTTTCTTT
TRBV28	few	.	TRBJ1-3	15	CASSSRGGTGNTIYF	TGTGCCAGCAGCTCGCGGGGGGGAACTGGAAACACCATATATTTT
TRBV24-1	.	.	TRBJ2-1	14	CATGGRGYGNEQFF	TGTGCCACGGGGGGCAGGGGGTACGGGAATGAGCAGTTCTTC